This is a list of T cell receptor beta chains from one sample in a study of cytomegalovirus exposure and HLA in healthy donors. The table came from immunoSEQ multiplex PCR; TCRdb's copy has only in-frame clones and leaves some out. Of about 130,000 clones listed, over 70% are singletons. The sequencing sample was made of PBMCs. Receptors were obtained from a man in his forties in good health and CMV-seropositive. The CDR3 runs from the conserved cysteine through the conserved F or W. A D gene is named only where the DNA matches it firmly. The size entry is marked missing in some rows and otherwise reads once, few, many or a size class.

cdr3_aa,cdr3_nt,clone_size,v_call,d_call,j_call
CASSQVQGRAGANVLTF,TGCGCCAGCAGCCAAGTTCAGGGGCGAGCTGGGGCCAACGTCCTGACTTTC,.,TRBV4-1,.,TRBJ2-6
CASSQTGTTYEQYF,TGTGCCAGCAGCCAAACAGGGACCACCTACGAGCAGTACTTC,.,TRBV16,.,TRBJ2-7
CSVKGDRVGTGANVLTF,TGCAGCGTCAAAGGGGACAGGGTGGGCACTGGGGCCAACGTCCTGACTTTC,few,TRBV29-1,TRBD1,TRBJ2-6
CASSLALPGSEAFF,TGTGCCAGCAGCTTAGCCCTTCCGGGAAGTGAAGCTTTCTTT,few,TRBV7-2,.,TRBJ1-1
CASSLDSGGNTIYF,TGTGCCAGCAGCTTGGACTCTGGCGGCAACACCATATATTTT,.,TRBV2,.,TRBJ1-3
CASSDLKAGGPAEAQYF,TGTGCCAGCAGTGACTTAAAAGCGGGGGGCCCAGCCGAGGCCCAGTACTTC,.,TRBV6-1,TRBD2,TRBJ2-5
CASEHTANTGELFF,TGCGCCAGCGAGCATACCGCGAACACCGGGGAGCTGTTTTTT,.,TRBV5-1,.,TRBJ2-2
CASSDLLAGVVDTQYF,TGTGCCAGCAGTGACCTACTAGCGGGAGTGGTAGATACGCAGTATTTT,.,TRBV25-1,TRBD2,TRBJ2-3
CASSSIRVGSGNTIYF,TGTGCCAGCAGCTCAATCAGGGTTGGCTCTGGAAACACCATATATTTT,.,TRBV7-2,.,TRBJ1-3
CASNHRDEQFF,TGCGCCAGCAACCACAGGGATGAGCAGTTCTTC,.,TRBV5-1,.,TRBJ2-1
CASSFGASGTQYF,TGTGCCAGCAGCTTTGGAGCGTCCGGGACCCAGTACTTC,few,TRBV7-2,.,TRBJ2-5
CASKLAGGLDTQYF,TGTGCCAGCAAGCTAGCGGGGGGATTAGATACGCAGTATTTT,.,TRBV6-1,TRBD2,TRBJ2-3
CATGTVNTGELFF,TGTGCCACTGGGACAGTCAACACCGGGGAGCTGTTTTTT,.,TRBV28,TRBD1,TRBJ2-2
CASSATGLAKNTGELFF,TGTGCCAGTAGTGCGACGGGACTAGCGAAGAACACCGGGGAGCTGTTTTTT,.,TRBV19,TRBD2,TRBJ2-2
CASSLAGASGNTIYF,TGTGCCAGCAGCTTAGCAGGAGCTTCTGGAAACACCATATATTTT,.,TRBV7-9,.,TRBJ1-3
CASSQGQGEGNTEAFF,TGTGCCAGCTCCCAAGGACAGGGGGAAGGGAACACTGAAGCTTTCTTT,few,TRBV18,TRBD1,TRBJ1-1
CASSIERGLRNEQFF,TGTGCCAGTAGTATAGAGAGGGGACTAAGGAATGAGCAGTTCTTC,.,TRBV19,TRBD2,TRBJ2-1
CASSVGTGGYSPLHF,TGTGCCAGCAGCGTGGGGACAGGGGGTTATTCACCCCTCCACTTT,.,TRBV27,TRBD1,TRBJ1-6
CAGHRGTNYGYTF,TGTGCCGGTCACAGGGGGACTAACTATGGCTACACCTTC,.,TRBV30,TRBD1,TRBJ1-2
CAWSEGGTGNQPQHF,TGTGCCTGGAGTGAAGGGGGAACGGGCAATCAGCCCCAGCATTTT,.,TRBV30,.,TRBJ1-5
CSLGQGFF,TGCAGTCTGGGACAGGGGTTCTTC,.,TRBV20-1,TRBD1,TRBJ2-1
CASGLVIGQGDNQPQHF,TGTGCTAGTGGTTTGGTAATCGGACAGGGAGACAATCAGCCCCAGCATTTT,.,TRBV12-5,TRBD1,TRBJ1-5
CASSPRQGVGNTIYF,TGTGCCAGCAGCCCTCGACAGGGGGTAGGAAACACCATATATTTT,.,TRBV9,TRBD1,TRBJ1-3
CASSLGASGNTIYF,TGTGCCAGCTCACTGGGGGCCTCTGGAAACACCATATATTTT,.,TRBV18,.,TRBJ1-3
CASSPRPGQPQHF,TGTGCCAGCAGCCCCAGGCCAGGTCAGCCCCAGCATTTT,.,TRBV27,.,TRBJ1-5
CASSLEIRATGVHEQFF,TGCGCCAGCAGCTTGGAGATTAGGGCGACAGGGGTCCATGAGCAGTTCTTC,.,TRBV5-1,TRBD1,TRBJ2-1
CASSLTGQKSSYNEQFF,TGCGCCAGCAGCTTAACCGGACAGAAAAGCTCCTACAATGAGCAGTTCTTC,.,TRBV5-1,.,TRBJ2-1
CASSLGYRSNTEAFF,TGTGCCAGCAGCTTAGGGTACAGGTCTAACACTGAAGCTTTCTTT,.,TRBV7-9,.,TRBJ1-1
CASSDPSGSANEQFF,TGTGCCAGCAGTGATCCTAGCGGGAGTGCCAATGAGCAGTTCTTC,.,TRBV2,TRBD2,TRBJ2-1